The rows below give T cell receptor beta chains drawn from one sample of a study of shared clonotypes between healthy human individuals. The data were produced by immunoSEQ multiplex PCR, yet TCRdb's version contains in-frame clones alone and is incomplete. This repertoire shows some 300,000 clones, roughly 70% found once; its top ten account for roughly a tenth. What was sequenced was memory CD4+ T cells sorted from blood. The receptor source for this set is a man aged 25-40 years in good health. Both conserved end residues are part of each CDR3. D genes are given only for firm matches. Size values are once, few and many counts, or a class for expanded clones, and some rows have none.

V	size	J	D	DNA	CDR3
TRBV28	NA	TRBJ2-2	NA	TGTGCCAGCAGTCTAAGACCCGGGGAGCTGTTTTTT	CASSLRPGELFF
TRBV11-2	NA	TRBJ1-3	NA	TGTGCCAGCAGCGCGGGACGGAACTCTGGAAACACCATATATTTT	CASSAGRNSGNTIYF
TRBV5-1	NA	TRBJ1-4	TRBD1	TGCGCCAGCAGCCAACAGTCAGGGGGAGTCGAAAAACTGTTTTTT	CASSQQSGGVEKLFF
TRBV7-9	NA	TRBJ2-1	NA	TGTGCCAGCAGCTTATCCCAAAAGCGGGATGAGCAGTTCTTC	CASSLSQKRDEQFF
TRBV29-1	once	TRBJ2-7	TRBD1	TGCAGCGTTGAAACAGGGGTCGAGCAGTACTTC	CSVETGVEQYF
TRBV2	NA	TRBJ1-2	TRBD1	TGTGCCAGCAGTGAAATACAGGGGGCCGGCTACACCTTC	CASSEIQGAGYTF
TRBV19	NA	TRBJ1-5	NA	TGTGCCAGTGGGGGTCAGCCCCAGCATTTT	CASGGQPQHF
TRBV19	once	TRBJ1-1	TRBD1	TGTGCCAGTAGTATAACCCCCGGACAGGATAAAGCTTTCTTT	CASSITPGQDKAFF
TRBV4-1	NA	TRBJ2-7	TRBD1	TGCGCCAGCAGCCCACTACAGGGGGCGAGCTACGAGCAGTACTTC	CASSPLQGASYEQYF
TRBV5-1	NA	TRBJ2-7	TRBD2	TGCGCCAGCAGCCTGGGACTAGCGGGCTCCTACGAGCAGTACTTC	CASSLGLAGSYEQYF
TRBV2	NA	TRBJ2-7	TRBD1	TGTGCCAGCAGTGTAGAGACAGGGGAATCCGAGCAGTACTTC	CASSVETGESEQYF
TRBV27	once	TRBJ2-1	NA	TGTGCCAGCAGTTTAAGGAAGGGTAATGAGCAGTTCTTC	CASSLRKGNEQFF
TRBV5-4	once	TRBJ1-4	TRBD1	TGTGCCAGCAGCTTAGGACAGGGGGGGTATGAAAAACTGTTTTTT	CASSLGQGGYEKLFF
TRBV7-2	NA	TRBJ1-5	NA	TGTGCCAGCAGCATTCGGGGTGATCAGCCCCAGCATTTT	CASSIRGDQPQHF
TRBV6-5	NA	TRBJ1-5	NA	TGTGCCAGCAGTTCCGGGATCCTAAGCAATCAGCCCCAGCATTTT	CASSSGILSNQPQHF
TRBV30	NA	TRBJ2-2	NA	TGTGCCTCGACAAACACCGGGGAGCTGTTTTTT	CASTNTGELFF